The 14 T cell receptor beta chains in this list originate from one sample, sequenced in a study of CD8 T cells in Susac syndrome. Random hexamers were used to reverse transcribe an amount of about 0.45 to 1 ug RNA. TCRdb processed the immunoSEQ multiplex PCR reads anew with MiXCR; each CDR3 protein has one entry. The table records some 160,000 distinct CDR3 sequences, roughly 95% of them present only once. What was sequenced was CD8+ T cells from PBMCs. The source is a human donor with multiple sclerosis.

This clonotype has only one observation. This chain connects TRBV4-1 to TRBJ2-7, with a weak D call TRBD1 (5 bases). The V gene lost 0 bases and the J gene lost 4 bases, with 13 bases spanning the gap. This CDR3 is built from 15 residues. The germline gives CDR1 MGHRA, CDR2 YSYEKL. CDR3 DNA sequence: TGCGCCAGCAGCCAAGAATCCCAGGGAAGGTACGAGCAGTACTTC. This codes for CASSQESQGRYEQYF.

For the CDR3, the DNA is TGTGCCGGAGGGGGACTGGACAATGAGCAGTTCTTC. Translation gives CAGGGLDNEQFF. The chain joins TRBV28 to TRBJ2-1; either TRBD1 or TRBD2 may fit D (6 bases each). Germline V gene lookup returns CDR1 MDHEN and CDR2 SYDVKM. This CDR3 region has 12 residues. The ends were cut back, 11 bases at V and 5 bases at J, with 13 bases in the middle.

The gene calls are TRBV28 and TRBJ2-4; 13 bases agree with TRBD2. CDR3 length: 18 amino acids. Germline CDR1 MDHEN, CDR2 SYDVKM. The V gene end was trimmed by 6 bases and the J gene end by 8 bases; junction bases not matched to a gene: 16. CDR3 region: CASSQLGRLAGGSDIQYF. CDR3 nucleotides: TGTGCCAGCAGCCAATTAGGGAGACTAGCGGGAGGTTCGGACATTCAGTACTTC. The variable domain in full, completed from reference TRBV28 and TRBJ2-4, reads DVKVTQSSRYLVKRTGEKVFLECVQDMDHENMFWYRQDPGLGLRLIYFSYDVKMKEKGDIPEGYSVSREKKERFSLILESASTNQTSMYLCASSQLGRLAGGSDIQYFGAGTRLSVL.

This clonotype was detected only once. This sequence joins TRBV29-1 and TRBJ1-2; D uncertain. The V and J ends lost 5 bases and 5 bases respectively, with 21 bases between them. The germline CDR1 and CDR2 sequences are SQVTM and ANQGSEA. The CDR3 extends over 15 amino acids. CDR3 amino acids: CSVHKRIQGGYGYTF. The CDR3 coding sequence is TGCAGCGTTCATAAACGGATACAAGGAGGATATGGCTACACCTTC.

V and J are TRBV2 and TRBJ2-1; 7 bases match TRBD2. This CDR3 has 16 amino acids. Germline assignment: CDR1 SNHLY and CDR2 FYNNEI. Trimming took 1 base from V and 4 from J; bases not matched to a gene: 7. The CDR3 bases are TGTGCCAGCAGTGAAGGTGCGGCTAGCGGTTACAATGAGCAGTTCTTC. This gives the protein CASSEGAASGYNEQFF.

V gene TRBV18 combines with J gene TRBJ2-1; 14 bases agree with TRBD2. The CDR3 sequence is 16 residues long. Germline V gene sequence: CDR1 KGHSH, CDR2 LQKENI. The V gene end was trimmed by 0 bases and the J gene end by 9 bases; junction bases not matched to a gene: 4. In DNA, the CDR3 is TGTGCCAGCTCACCACCGACTAGCGGGAGGGTGGTTGAGCAGTTCTTC. Translated: CASSPPTSGRVVEQFF. Full variable domain (rest looked up from reference TRBV18 and TRBJ2-1): NAGVMQNPRHLVRRRGQEARLRCSPMKGHSHVYWYRQLPEEGLKFMVYLQKENIIDESGMPKERFSAEFPKEGPSILRIQQVVRGDSAAYFCASSPPTSGRVVEQFFGPGTRLTVL.

The chain couples TRBV9 to TRBJ2-3; D unclear. The CDR3 extends over 12 amino acids. The germline gives CDR1 SGDLS, CDR2 YYNGEE. Trimming took off 0 bases at V and 5 bases at J, with 4 bases between the two ends. The CDR3 bases are TGTGCCAGCAGCGTAGGGTTAGATACGCAGTATTTT. This gives the protein CASSVGLDTQYF.

This clonotype has a single count. The chain employs TRBV3-1 and TRBJ2-5, with 8 bases fitting TRBD1. The V gene end was trimmed by 1 base and the J gene end by 4 bases; junction bases not matched to a gene: 2. Germline CDR1 LGHDT, CDR2 YNNKEL (reference sequence). There are 14 residues in the CDR3. CDR3 nucleotide sequence: TGTGCCAGCAGCCAAGTCACAGGGGGAGAGACCCAGTACTTC. Protein sequence: CASSQVTGGETQYF.

The chain couples TRBV20-1 to TRBJ2-2; D not resolved. CDR3 length equals 13 residues. The germline V and J ends were trimmed by 1 base and 3 bases, with 6 bases remaining between them. The germline V gene has CDR1 DFQATT and CDR2 SNEGSKA (reference sequence). CDR3 residues: CSARGGDTGELFF. CDR3 bases: TGCAGTGCTAGAGGAGGAGACACCGGGGAGCTGTTTTTT.

The chain recombines TRBV6-5 with TRBJ1-2; a possible D gene is TRBD1 (6 bases). Germline CDR1 is MNHEY and CDR2 is SVGAGI. This CDR3 comprises 15 residues. V dropped 0 bases and J dropped 7 bases, with 15 bases sitting between them. Here the CDR3 DNA reads TGTGCCAGCAGTTACTCCCTCGGGGGGCGAAGTGGCTACACCTTC. It encodes CASSYSLGGRSGYTF.

The V call is TRBV19, the J call TRBJ2-2; D is unclear. CDR1 and CDR2 from the germline V gene are LNHDA and SQIVND (reference sequence). Trimming took 3 bases from V and 2 from J, leaving 7 bases between them. The CDR3 is made up of 14 amino acids. The CDR3 bases are TGTGCCAGTAGTATCGGCGATAACACCGGGGAGCTGTTTTTT. Protein: CASSIGDNTGELFF.

This chain uses TRBV20-1 with TRBJ2-3, with TRBD2 as a possible D gene (6 bases). V lost 0 bases and J 6 bases, leaving 16 bases between the germline ends. Germline V gene lookup returns CDR1 DFQATT and CDR2 SNEGSKA (reference sequence). The CDR3 runs 15 residues. The CDR3 loop reads CSARDIAVSGDTQYF. The CDR3 DNA reads TGCAGTGCTAGAGATATAGCGGTGTCGGGGGATACGCAGTATTTT.

The rearrangement joins TRBV6-5 to TRBJ2-5, with a possible D match to TRBD2 (6 bases). Trimming removed 2 bases from V and 4 bases from J, with 11 bases in between. Germline V gene data show CDR1 as MNHEY and CDR2 as SVGAGI. The CDR3 has 14 amino acids. The CDR3 nucleotides are TGTGCCAGCAGTTACGGACTAATCGGAGAGACCCAGTACTTC. Translated, it gives CASSYGLIGETQYF.

The chain joins TRBV27 to TRBJ1-1; D gene unclear. CDR1 is MNHEY, CDR2 SMNVEV, per germline (reference sequence). V was shortened by 5 bases and J by 7 bases, with 14 bases between the two germline ends. This CDR3 is built from 13 residues. CDR3 DNA sequence: TGTGCCAGCAGTCTGAGCATCTCGGGTGAAGCTTTCTTT. Its translation: CASSLSISGEAFF.